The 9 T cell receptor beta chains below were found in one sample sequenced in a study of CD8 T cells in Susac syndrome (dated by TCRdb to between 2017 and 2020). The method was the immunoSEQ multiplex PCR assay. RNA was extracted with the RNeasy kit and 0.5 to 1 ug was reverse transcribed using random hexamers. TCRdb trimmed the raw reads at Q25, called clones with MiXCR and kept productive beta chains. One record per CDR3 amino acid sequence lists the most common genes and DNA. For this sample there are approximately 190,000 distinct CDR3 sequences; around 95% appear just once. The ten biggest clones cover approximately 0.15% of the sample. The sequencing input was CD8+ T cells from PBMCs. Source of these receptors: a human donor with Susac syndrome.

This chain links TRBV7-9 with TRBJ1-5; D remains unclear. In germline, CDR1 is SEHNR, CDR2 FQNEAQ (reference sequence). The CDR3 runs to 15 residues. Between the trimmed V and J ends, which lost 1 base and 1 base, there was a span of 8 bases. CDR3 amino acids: CASSLEEESNQPQHF. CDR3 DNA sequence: TGTGCCAGCAGCTTAGAGGAGGAAAGCAATCAGCCCCAGCATTTT.

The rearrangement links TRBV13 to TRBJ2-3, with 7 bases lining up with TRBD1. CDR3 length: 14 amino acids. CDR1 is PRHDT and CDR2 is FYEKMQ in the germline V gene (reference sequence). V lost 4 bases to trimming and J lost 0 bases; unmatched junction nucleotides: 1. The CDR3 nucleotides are TGTGCCAGCAGCTCAGGGGGTAGCACAGATACGCAGTATTTT. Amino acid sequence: CASSSGGSTDTQYF.

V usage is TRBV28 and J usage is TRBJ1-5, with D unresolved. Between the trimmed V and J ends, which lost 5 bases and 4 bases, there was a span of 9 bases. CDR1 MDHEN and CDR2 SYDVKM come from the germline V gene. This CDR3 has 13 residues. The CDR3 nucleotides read TGTGCCAGCAGTCCCCAGGTAAATCAGCCCCAGCATTTT. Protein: CASSPQVNQPQHF.

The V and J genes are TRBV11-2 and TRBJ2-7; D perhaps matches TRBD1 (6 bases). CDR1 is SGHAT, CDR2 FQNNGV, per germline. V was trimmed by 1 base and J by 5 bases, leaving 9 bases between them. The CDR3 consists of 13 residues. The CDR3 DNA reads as TGTGCCAGCAGCTTAGCACAGGGCCACGAGCAGTACTTC. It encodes CASSLAQGHEQYF. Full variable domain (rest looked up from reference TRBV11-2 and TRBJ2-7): EAGVAQSPRYKIIEKRQSVAFWCNPISGHATLYWYQQILGQGPKLLIQFQNNGVVDDSQLPKDRFSAERLKGVDSTLKIQPAKLEDSAVYLCASSLAQGHEQYFGPGTRLTVT.

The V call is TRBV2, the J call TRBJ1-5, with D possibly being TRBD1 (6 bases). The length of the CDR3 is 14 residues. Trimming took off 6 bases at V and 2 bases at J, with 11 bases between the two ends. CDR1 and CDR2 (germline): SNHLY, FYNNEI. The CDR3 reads CASRMTGGNQPQHF. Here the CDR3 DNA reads TGTGCCAGCAGAATGACAGGAGGCAATCAGCCCCAGCATTTT. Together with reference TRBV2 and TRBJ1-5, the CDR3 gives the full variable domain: EPEVTQTPSHQVTQMGQEVILRCVPISNHLYFYWYRQILGQKVEFLVSFYNNEISEKSEIFDDQFSVERPDGSNFTLKIRSTKLEDSAMYFCASRMTGGNQPQHFGDGTRLSIL.

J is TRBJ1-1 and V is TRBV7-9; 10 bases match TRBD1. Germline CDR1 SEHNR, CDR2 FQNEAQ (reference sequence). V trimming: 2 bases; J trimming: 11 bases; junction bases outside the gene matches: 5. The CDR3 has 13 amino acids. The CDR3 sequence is CASSLQGTGEAFF. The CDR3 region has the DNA TGTGCCAGCAGCTTACAGGGGACAGGGGAGGCTTTCTTT.

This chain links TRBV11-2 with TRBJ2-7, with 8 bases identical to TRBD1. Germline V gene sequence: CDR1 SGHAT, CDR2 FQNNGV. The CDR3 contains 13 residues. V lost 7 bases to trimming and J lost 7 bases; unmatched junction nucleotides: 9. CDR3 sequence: CASTSGGYSEQYF. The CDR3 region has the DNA TGTGCCAGCACCTCAGGGGGCTATTCGGAGCAGTACTTC.

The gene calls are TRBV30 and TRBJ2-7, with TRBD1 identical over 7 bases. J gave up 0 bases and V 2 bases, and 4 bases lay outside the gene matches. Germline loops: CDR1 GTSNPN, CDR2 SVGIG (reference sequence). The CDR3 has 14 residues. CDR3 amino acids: CAWSKTGSSYEQYF. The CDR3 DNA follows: TGTGCCTGGAGTAAGACAGGGAGCTCCTACGAGCAGTACTTC.

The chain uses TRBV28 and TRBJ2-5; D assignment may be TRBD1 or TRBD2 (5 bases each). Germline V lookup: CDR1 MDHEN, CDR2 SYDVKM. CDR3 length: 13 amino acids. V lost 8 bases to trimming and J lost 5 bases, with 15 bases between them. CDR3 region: CASGDPRRETQYF. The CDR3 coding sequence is TGTGCCAGCGGGGACCCCAGGCGGGAGACCCAGTACTTC.